This T cell receptor beta chain was observed in a study of STAT5B mutations in CD4+ large granular lymphocyte leukemia. Broader study findings: Top patient clones used TRBV06 genes more often: 8/27 versus 2/35 in controls.

The survey-level immunoSEQ assay was used. In the original analysis: The detection floor for productive clonotype frequency was 2.59 x 10-5. Here immunoSEQ multiplex PCR was the method, and the copy in TCRdb shows in-frame clones only, minus some. The V and J calls and clone size are taken from that table; D and trimming were inferred from the DNA. The sample shows around 20,000 clones, 70% to 85% of them seen only once. The CDR3 length is 14 residues. Concerning this clone itself: Its antigen is currently unknown.

The sequenced sample was CD4+ T cells from blood buffy coats. The rearrangement links TRBV21-1 to TRBJ2-7; TRBD1, as called in the table, went unchecked against the DNA. TRBV21-1 is described as a pseudogene. This TCR derives from a human donor in good health. CDR3 region: CASSTYGQNYEQYF. The CDR3 DNA reads TGTGCCAGCAGCACCTACGGACAGAACTACGAGCAGTACTTC.